The entry below describes one TCR beta chain. Its antigen is undetermined. The CDR3 extends over 15 amino acids. Trimming took off 2 bases at V and 5 bases at J, with 15 bases between the two ends. Germline CDR1 reads SNHLY; CDR2 reads FYNNEI. The sample comes from a study of STAT5B mutations in CD4+ large granular lymphocyte leukemia. General observations from the study: About 26% of private leukemic clonotypes occurred rarely in other patients' non-leukemic repertoires.

The method was immunoSEQ multiplex PCR; TCRdb's version includes in-frame clones alone and lacks a portion of them. The data contain tens of thousands of clones, over 60% of them singletons. The sequencing input was CD4+ T cells from blood buffy coats. The gene calls are TRBV2 and TRBJ1-2; D is uncertain. This TCR came from a human donor in good health. The CDR3 spells CASSERQMNRYGYTF. The CDR3 DNA sequence: TGTGCCAGCAGTGAAAGGCAGATGAACCGATATGGCTACACCTTC. Filled out from reference TRBV2 and TRBJ1-2, the complete variable domain reads EPEVTQTPSHQVTQMGQEVILRCVPISNHLYFYWYRQILGQKVEFLVSFYNNEISEKSEIFDDQFSVERPDGSNFTLKIRSTKLEDSAMYFCASSERQMNRYGYTFGSGTRLTVV.